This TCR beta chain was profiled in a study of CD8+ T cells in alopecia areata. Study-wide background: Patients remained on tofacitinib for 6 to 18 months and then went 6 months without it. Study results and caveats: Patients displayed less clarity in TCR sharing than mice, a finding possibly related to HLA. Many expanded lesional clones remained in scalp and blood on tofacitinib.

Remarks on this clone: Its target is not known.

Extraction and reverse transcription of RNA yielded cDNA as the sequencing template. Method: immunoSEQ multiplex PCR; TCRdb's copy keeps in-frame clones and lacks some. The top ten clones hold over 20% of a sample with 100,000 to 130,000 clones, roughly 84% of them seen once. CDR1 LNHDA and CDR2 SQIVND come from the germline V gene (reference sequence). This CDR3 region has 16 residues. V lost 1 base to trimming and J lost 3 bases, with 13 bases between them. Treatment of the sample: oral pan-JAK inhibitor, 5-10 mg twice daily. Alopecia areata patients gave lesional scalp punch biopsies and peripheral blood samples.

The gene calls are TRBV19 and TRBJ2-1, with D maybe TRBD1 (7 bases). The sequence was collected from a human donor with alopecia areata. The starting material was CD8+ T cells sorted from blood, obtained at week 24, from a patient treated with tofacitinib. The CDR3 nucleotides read TGTGCCAGTAGTATAGTTGGAGGGGGCGGCTACAATGAGCAGTTCTTC. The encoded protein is CASSIVGGGGYNEQFF. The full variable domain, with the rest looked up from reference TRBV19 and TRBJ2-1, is DGGITQSPKYLFRKEGQNVTLSCEQNLNHDAMYWYRQDPGQGLRLIYYSQIVNDFQKGDIAEGYSVSREKKESFPLTVTSAQKNPTAFYLCASSIVGGGGYNEQFFGPGTRLTVL.